This entry concerns a single T cell receptor beta chain. The sample is drawn from a study of blood T cell repertoires in COVID-19. Background on the study: Samples of COVID-19 (acute and convalescent) were obtained from the United States, Italy and Spain. T cells, B-cell-depleted T cells, or PBMCs provided the cDNA or gDNA that served as material.

In the original processing: It was from reference gene primer amplification that nucleated cell counts were estimated. Sequencing was performed with immunoSEQ multiplex PCR; in TCRdb, only in-frame clones are kept and a portion is missing. From that table come the V and J calls and clone size; the DNA was used to work out D and trimming. The sample records 200,000 to 250,000 clones, approximately 84% being singletons. The sequence was obtained from a woman aged 80 or over with acute or convalescent COVID-19. Source material: peripheral blood.

The CDR3 sequence: CASSVSLGAMETQYF. The CDR3 DNA reads as TGTGCCAGCAGCGTGTCTCTGGGGGCGATGGAGACCCAGTACTTC. The chain employs TRBV9 and TRBJ2-5; perhaps TRBD1 as D (6 bases). The CDR3 loop spans 15 amino acids. With 2 bases removed from V and 5 bases from J, the gap between germline ends came to 16 bases. Germline V gives CDR1 SGDLS, CDR2 YYNGEE.